One T cell receptor beta chain is described in this entry. Just one base apart from a much larger clone, this may be a read error. This sample is drawn from a study of glioma-infiltrating T cells. V was trimmed by 8 bases and J by 4 bases, leaving 17 bases between them. This CDR3 contains 14 residues. The germline V gene encodes CDR1 MDHEN and CDR2 SYDVKM. Amplification of TCR alpha and beta CDR3 regions from RNA used iRepertoire nested multiplex PCR. Tissue mRNA or PBMC total RNA, about 85-400 ng, went into one-step reverse transcription and amplification. TCRdb used MiXCR to reprocess the multiplex PCR reads, holding one entry per CDR3 protein. Of under 150,000 distinct CDR3 sequences listed, more than 35% are singletons.

The chain has TRBV28 and TRBJ1-1; the D is unclear. The source of this sequence is a human donor with low-grade glioma or glioblastoma, undergoing nonglioma brain surgery, or in good health (not recorded which). Sample: glioma tissue, nonneoplastic brain tissue, or PBMCs (not recorded which). This CDR3 reads CASGPKVVGTEAFF. CDR3 coding DNA: TGTGCCAGCGGTCCGAAGGTCGTCGGCACTGAAGCTTTCTTT. The full variable domain, completed using reference TRBV28 and TRBJ1-1, is DVKVTQSSRYLVKRTGEKVFLECVQDMDHENMFWYRQDPGLGLRLIYFSYDVKMKEKGDIPEGYSVSREKKERFSLILESASTNQTSMYLCASGPKVVGTEAFFGQGTRLTVV.